The 30 T cell receptor beta chains in this list originate from one sample, sequenced in a study of cytomegalovirus exposure and HLA in healthy donors. The PCR used 60 Vbeta and 13 Jbeta primers. Clones were read by immunoSEQ multiplex PCR, and TCRdb kept only the in-frame ones, dropping some. The data contain roughly 80,000 clones, around 82% of them seen just once; the ten biggest clones take up 1.1%. The specimen sequenced was PBMCs. The receptors stem from a male donor in good health and CMV-seronegative.

The J gene is TRBJ1-2, the V gene TRBV5-1, with D perhaps TRBD1 (5 bases). Germline values: CDR1 SGHRS, CDR2 YFSETQ. Trimming stripped 0 bases from V and 6 bases from J, with 15 bases between. The CDR3 totals 15 residues. Here the CDR3 reads CASSLDGGVPNGYTF. In DNA, the CDR3 is TGCGCCAGCAGCTTGGACGGGGGGGTGCCCAATGGCTACACCTTC.

The chain uses TRBV19 and TRBJ1-2; D possibly corresponds to TRBD1 (6 bases). The CDR3 totals 12 residues. The V end was cut by 5 bases, the J end by 5 bases, with 9 bases between. Looked up from germline, CDR1 is LNHDA and CDR2 is SQIVND (reference sequence). CDR3 sequence (DNA): TGTGCCAGTAGTCCACAGGGATATGGCTACACCTTC. Its protein is CASSPQGYGYTF. Using reference TRBV19 and TRBJ1-2 for the parts outside the CDR3, the full variable domain is DGGITQSPKYLFRKEGQNVTLSCEQNLNHDAMYWYRQDPGQGLRLIYYSQIVNDFQKGDIAEGYSVSREKKESFPLTVTSAQKNPTAFYLCASSPQGYGYTFGSGTRLTVV.

The V and J genes are TRBV18 and TRBJ1-2; TRBD1 might be the D (6 bases). From germline, CDR1 is KGHSH and CDR2 LQKENI. Trimming took off 3 bases at V and 7 bases at J, with 18 bases between the two ends. The CDR3 is made up of 15 amino acids. CDR3 protein: CASSPYTGTMGGYTF. The CDR3 DNA follows: TGTGCCAGCTCACCTTATACAGGGACTATGGGTGGCTACACCTTC.

The genes are TRBV6-6 and TRBJ1-1, with 8 bases lining up with TRBD1. Germline V lookup: CDR1 MNHNY, CDR2 SVGAGI (reference sequence). Trimming removed 0 bases from V and 11 bases from J; junction bases left unmatched: 8. The CDR3 is 14 amino acids. The CDR3 DNA reads as TGTGCCAGCAGTTACTCGGGGACAGGAGATCTGGCTTTCTTT. Residues: CASSYSGTGDLAFF.

This rearrangement joins TRBV6-1 to TRBJ2-7, with 7 bases matching TRBD1. Per the germline V gene, CDR1 is MNHNS and CDR2 is SASEGT. This CDR3 has 16 amino acids. Unmatched junction bases numbered 12, after V lost 4 bases and J lost 3 bases. CDR3 DNA sequence: TGTGCCAGCAGTGGAAGAGTGGACAGGAAAAACTACGAGCAGTACTTC. As protein: CASSGRVDRKNYEQYF.

The CDR3 spells CASSLLRQGPSYEQYF. CDR3 DNA: TGTGCCAGCAGTTTATTAAGACAGGGCCCCTCCTACGAGCAGTACTTC. The chain has TRBV28 and TRBJ2-7, with TRBD1 matching 7 bases. The CDR3 has 16 residues. The germline V gene has CDR1 MDHEN and CDR2 SYDVKM. Trimming at V came to 1 base and at J to 0 bases, leaving 6 bases not matched to a gene. Filled out from reference TRBV28 and TRBJ2-7, the complete variable domain reads DVKVTQSSRYLVKRTGEKVFLECVQDMDHENMFWYRQDPGLGLRLIYFSYDVKMKEKGDIPEGYSVSREKKERFSLILESASTNQTSMYLCASSLLRQGPSYEQYFGPGTRLTVT.

This sequence joins TRBV27 and TRBJ1-5; TRBD1 aligns across 9 bases. Germline CDR1 is MNHEY and CDR2 is SMNVEV (reference sequence). CDR3 length: 14 residues. The trim removed 5 bases at V and 7 bases at J, leaving 6 bases unmatched. The CDR3 here is CASSRGTGNQPQHF. The CDR3 nucleotides are TGTGCCAGCAGTCGAGGGACAGGGAACCAGCCCCAGCATTTT.

This clone was counted a single time. The chain uses TRBV6-6 and TRBJ2-5, with a tentative D call TRBD2 (6 bases). Trimming stripped 2 bases from V and 5 bases from J, with 9 bases between. CDR1 MNHNY and CDR2 SVGAGI come from the germline V gene (reference sequence). The CDR3 loop spans 13 amino acids. This CDR3 is CASSYLGGETQYF. The CDR3 coding sequence is TGTGCCAGCAGTTACCTTGGGGGGGAGACCCAGTACTTC.

The CDR3 reads CASSPLAGVEYNEQFF. The CDR3 nucleotides are TGCGCCAGCAGCCCGTTAGCGGGGGTGGAATACAATGAGCAGTTCTTC. The chain employs TRBV5-1 and TRBJ2-1, with 9 bases identical to TRBD2. The CDR3 totals 16 residues. V gave up 4 bases and J gave up 4 bases; unmatched junction bases: 9. Germline assignment: CDR1 SGHRS and CDR2 YFSETQ.

V and J are TRBV4-1 and TRBJ2-7, with D perhaps matching TRBD2 (6 bases). This CDR3 region has 15 residues. The germline V gene encodes CDR1 MGHRA and CDR2 YSYEKL. Trimming shortened V by 0 bases and J by 6 bases, and 15 bases separated the two germline ends. CDR3 in amino acids: CASSQDPGLHLEQYF. In nucleotides, the CDR3 is TGCGCCAGCAGCCAAGATCCGGGACTCCACCTCGAGCAGTACTTC.

The V gene is TRBV5-1, the J gene TRBJ1-2, with 7 bases aligning to TRBD1. The CDR3 length is 14 residues. V was clipped by 5 bases and J by 0 bases; unmatched bases: 4. The V gene's germline CDR1 is SGHRS and CDR2 YFSETQ. CDR3 sequence reads: CASSLDRSNYGYTF. The CDR3 bases are TGCGCCAGCAGTCTGGACAGGTCTAACTATGGCTACACCTTC.

V gene TRBV27 combines with J gene TRBJ1-6, with 7 bases aligning to TRBD1. The junction had 16 bases not matched to a gene; V was cut back by 4 bases and J by 7 bases. Germline V CDR1 and CDR2: MNHEY, SMNVEV (reference sequence). This CDR3 contains 18 residues. The CDR3 reads CASSSLRSGQPSNSPLHF. The CDR3 nucleotides are TGTGCCAGCAGTTCCTTAAGATCGGGACAGCCTTCGAATTCACCCCTCCACTTT.

The DNA for the CDR3 is TGTGCCAGCAGCTTTGACACGAAGATAGCCAAAAACATTCAGTACTTC. Protein sequence: CASSFDTKIAKNIQYF. This sequence joins TRBV7-9 and TRBJ2-4; unclear D gene. The V and J ends lost 3 bases and 0 bases respectively, with 12 bases between them. The germline CDR1 and CDR2 sequences are SEHNR and FQNEAQ (reference sequence). There are 16 residues in the CDR3.

The chain uses TRBV30 and TRBJ1-3, with unresolved D. The germline CDR1 and CDR2 sequences are GTSNPN and SVGIG (reference sequence). The CDR3 contains 18 residues. V was trimmed by 4 bases and J by 5 bases, leaving 27 bases between them. The CDR3 region is CAWKYYLEGSYVRNTIYF. As DNA, the CDR3 is TGTGCCTGGAAATATTACCTTGAGGGTAGTTATGTTAGAAACACCATATATTTT.

This chain connects TRBV28 to TRBJ1-5; 8 bases line up with TRBD1. The junction had 10 bases not matched to a gene; V was cut back by 11 bases and J by 4 bases. The CDR3 length is 14 residues. CDR1 is MDHEN and CDR2 is SYDVKM in the germline V gene. The CDR3 DNA is TGTGCCGGGGCGACGGGACAGGCAAATCAGCCCCAGCATTTT. Translated: CAGATGQANQPQHF.

This rearrangement joins TRBV6-1 to TRBJ1-5; 10 positions match TRBD1. Germline values: CDR1 MNHNS, CDR2 SASEGT. J gave up 6 bases and V 5 bases, and 7 bases lay outside the gene matches. The CDR3 is 15 amino acids. The chain's CDR3 is CASSWDRGALQPQHF. The DNA for the CDR3 is TGTGCCAGCAGTTGGGACAGGGGAGCACTTCAGCCCCAGCATTTT.

The chain employs TRBV19 and TRBJ2-1; 8 bases are a match to TRBD2. The trim removed 1 base at V and 1 base at J, leaving 0 bases unmatched. Germline CDR1 LNHDA, CDR2 SQIVND (reference sequence). The CDR3 totals 15 residues. CDR3 amino acids: CASSIGGGSYNEQFF. In DNA, the CDR3 is TGTGCCAGTAGTATAGGCGGGGGGTCCTACAATGAGCAGTTCTTC. Looking up the rest from reference TRBV19 and TRBJ2-1 gives the full variable domain: DGGITQSPKYLFRKEGQNVTLSCEQNLNHDAMYWYRQDPGQGLRLIYYSQIVNDFQKGDIAEGYSVSREKKESFPLTVTSAQKNPTAFYLCASSIGGGSYNEQFFGPGTRLTVL.

The chain recombines TRBV11-2 with TRBJ2-5; the match to TRBD1 covers 10 bases. The germline V gene has CDR1 SGHAT and CDR2 FQNNGV. CDR3 length: 18 amino acids. V trimming: 5 bases; J trimming: 5 bases; junction bases outside the gene matches: 17. CDR3 DNA: TGTGCCAGCAGCGCGCGAGCAATTGACAGGGGGCTGGGTGAGACCCAGTACTTC. Residues: CASSARAIDRGLGETQYF.

V and J are TRBV5-1 and TRBJ1-4, with TRBD1 matching over 7 bases. The CDR3 is 16 amino acids. V lost 1 base to trimming and J lost 7 bases; unmatched junction nucleotides: 10. The germline V gene has CDR1 SGHRS and CDR2 YFSETQ. The CDR3 spells CASSLQRQGESEKLFF. CDR3 coding DNA: TGCGCCAGCAGCTTGCAACGACAGGGCGAGAGTGAAAAACTGTTTTTT.

The chain combines TRBV27 with TRBJ2-7; 7 bases fit TRBD1. Germline CDR1 is MNHEY and CDR2 is SMNVEV (reference sequence). V lost 8 bases and J lost 0; bases outside the gene matches: 4. CDR3 length: 13 amino acids. Here the CDR3 DNA reads TGTGCCAGCGGCACAGGGGTCTCCTACGAGCAGTACTTC. Translating it yields CASGTGVSYEQYF.

The V and J genes are TRBV30 and TRBJ1-5; TRBD1 agrees at 8 bases. CDR3 length equals 20 residues. The V gene's germline CDR1 is GTSNPN and CDR2 SVGIG (reference sequence). V shed 0 bases, J shed 2 bases, and the junction held 18 bases outside the gene matches. The CDR3 sequence: CAWSVLDRDHSQVGNQPQHF. CDR3 nucleotides: TGTGCCTGGAGTGTACTGGACAGGGACCACTCCCAGGTGGGCAATCAGCCCCAGCATTTT.

The chain joins TRBV7-9 to TRBJ1-1; D perhaps matches TRBD1 (6 bases). This CDR3 comprises 17 residues. V was trimmed by 10 bases and J by 3 bases, leaving 27 bases between them. Per the germline V gene, CDR1 is SEHNR and CDR2 is FQNEAQ (reference sequence). This CDR3 is CATHSGGTFGKYTEAFF. CDR3 DNA sequence: TGTGCCACTCATTCGGGGGGCACGTTTGGGAAATACACTGAAGCTTTCTTT.

The chain links TRBV19 to TRBJ2-1, with 8 bases aligning to TRBD1. The CDR3 runs to 15 residues. Looked up from germline, CDR1 is LNHDA and CDR2 is SQIVND (reference sequence). J gave up 7 bases and V 3 bases, and 8 bases lay outside the gene matches. The CDR3 loop reads CASSMRQGSWNEQFF. CDR3 nucleotides: TGTGCCAGTAGTATGAGACAGGGGTCTTGGAATGAGCAGTTCTTC. The complete variable domain, with remaining parts taken from reference TRBV19 and TRBJ2-1, reads DGGITQSPKYLFRKEGQNVTLSCEQNLNHDAMYWYRQDPGQGLRLIYYSQIVNDFQKGDIAEGYSVSREKKESFPLTVTSAQKNPTAFYLCASSMRQGSWNEQFFGPGTRLTVL.

Here the CDR3 DNA reads TGCGCCTCCCCTCGACGGGACAGGGCCTACGAGCAGTACTTC. Translation: CASPRRDRAYEQYF. This chain joins TRBV23-1 and TRBJ2-7; 9 bases line up with TRBD1. TRBV23-1 is labeled an ORF, and its function is uncertain. The CDR3 spans 14 residues. Trimming at V came to 11 bases and at J to 2 bases, leaving 10 bases not matched to a gene.

The chain combines TRBV7-2 with TRBJ2-7; 11 nucleotides match TRBD2. The CDR3 spans 15 residues. Germline V gene data show CDR1 as SGHTA and CDR2 as FQGNSA. Trimming at V came to 0 bases and at J to 4 bases, leaving 2 bases not matched to a gene. In DNA form, the CDR3 reads TGTGCCAGCAGCTTAGCGGTAGCGGGGGGGTACGAGCAGTACTTC. This sequence encodes CASSLAVAGGYEQYF. Supplemented by reference TRBV7-2 and TRBJ2-7, the full variable domain reads GAGVSQSPSNKVTEKGKDVELRCDPISGHTALYWYRQSLGQGLEFLIYFQGNSAPDKSGLPSDRFSAERTGGSVSTLTIQRTQQEDSAVYLCASSLAVAGGYEQYFGPGTRLTVT.

CDR3 sequence (DNA): TGTGCCAGCAGTGAATTCGGGAACACTGAAGCTTTCTTT. This gives the protein CASSEFGNTEAFF. This chain uses TRBV25-1 with TRBJ1-1, with no clear D. The germline V and J ends were trimmed by 1 base and 1 base, with 4 bases remaining between them. The CDR3 has 13 residues. Germline lookup yields CDR1 MGHDK and CDR2 SYGVNS.

The chain joins TRBV7-9 to TRBJ2-1; TRBD2 matches 9 bases. This CDR3 region has 19 residues. The V gene's germline CDR1 is SEHNR and CDR2 FQNEAQ (reference sequence). The ends lost 5 bases at V and 0 bases at J; junction bases unmatched: 14. CDR3 loop: CASSPPAQKAGGSYNEQFF. The CDR3 DNA follows: TGTGCCAGCAGCCCCCCGGCCCAAAAAGCGGGAGGCTCCTACAATGAGCAGTTCTTC. The variable domain in full, with the rest retrieved from reference TRBV7-9 and TRBJ2-1, is DTGVSQNPRHKITKRGQNVTFRCDPISEHNRLYWYRQTLGQGPEFLTYFQNEAQLEKSRLLSDRFSAERPKGSFSTLEIQRTEQGDSAMYLCASSPPAQKAGGSYNEQFFGPGTRLTVL.

The chain joins TRBV9 to TRBJ2-3; D remains ambiguous. This CDR3 region has 15 residues. V was pared by 3 bases and J by 1 base, with 12 bases between. The germline CDR1 and CDR2 sequences are SGDLS and YYNGEE. The CDR3 loop reads CASSASTLRTDTQYF. The CDR3 DNA reads TGTGCCAGCAGCGCGTCTACTCTACGCACAGATACGCAGTATTTT.

V is TRBV7-9 and J is TRBJ2-5; a possible D gene is TRBD2 (5 bases). CDR1 and CDR2 from the germline V gene are SEHNR and FQNEAQ (reference sequence). V was cut by 4 bases and J by 5 bases, with 17 bases left in between. This CDR3 is 15 amino acids long. In DNA, the CDR3 is TGTGCCAGCAGCTCTAACGGACTTATGTCGGAGACCCAGTACTTC. Encoded protein: CASSSNGLMSETQYF.

This chain joins TRBV27 and TRBJ1-4, with 7 bases identical to TRBD1. Unmatched junction bases numbered 9, after V lost 6 bases and J lost 2 bases. Looked up from germline, CDR1 is MNHEY and CDR2 is SMNVEV (reference sequence). This CDR3 contains 16 residues. The CDR3 spells CASSQDRAATNEKLFF. The CDR3 coding sequence is TGTGCCAGCAGCCAAGACAGGGCAGCGACTAATGAAAAACTGTTTTTT.